The 6 T cell receptor beta chains reported below all come from one sample, sequenced in a study of human T cells and chemical hapten exposure. MiXCR, applied by TCRdb to the RACE reads, yields one record per CDR3 protein. The sample has some 350,000 distinct CDR3 sequences, about 7% seen once. Time point specified: patch test 1, 2 weeks after DPC sensitization. Sample treatment: therapeutic diphenylcyclopropenone sensitization with weekly scalp DPC. Sequenced material: whole blood, taken in connection with sensitization to the hapten diphenylcyclopropenone (DPC). The receptors here all came from a woman aged 18-29 years with alopecia areata. Some clones in this sample may be carry-over from other donors' samples.

This clonotype has ten or more counts. This chain joins TRBV3-1 and TRBJ1-2; D possibly corresponds to TRBD1 (5 bases). Per germline, CDR1 LGHDT and CDR2 YNNKEL (reference sequence). CDR3 length: 15 amino acids. The germline V and J ends were trimmed by 1 base and 6 bases, with 15 bases remaining between them. The CDR3 spells CASSQANWGDDGYTF. The CDR3 nucleotides are TGTGCCAGCAGCCAAGCGAATTGGGGGGACGATGGCTACACCTTC.

This clonotype has a handful of counts. V and J are TRBV19 and TRBJ2-1, with 11 nucleotides matching TRBD2. Germline V gene data show CDR1 as LNHDA and CDR2 as SQIVND (reference sequence). There are 17 residues in the CDR3. The trim removed 0 bases at V and 5 bases at J, leaving 6 bases unmatched. The CDR3 spells CASSIDPTSGVDNEQFF. The CDR3, as DNA: TGTGCCAGTAGTATAGACCCGACTAGCGGGGTCGACAATGAGCAGTTCTTC.

This clonotype was counted only a few times. The J gene is TRBJ1-2, the V gene TRBV6-5; 10 nucleotides match TRBD1. Germline-derived CDR1 and CDR2 are MNHEY and SVGAGI. The CDR3 totals 15 residues. Trimming removed 4 bases from V and 6 bases from J; junction bases left unmatched: 8. CDR3 nucleotide sequence: TGTGCCAGCAGTTTTGAGACAGGGGGCCATAATGGCTACACCTTC. Its protein is CASSFETGGHNGYTF.

The gene calls are TRBV7-8 and TRBJ2-3, with TRBD2 matching 11 bases. The V gene end was trimmed by 4 bases and the J gene end by 3 bases; junction bases not matched to a gene: 6. The CDR3 runs 16 residues. Germline V gene lookup returns CDR1 SGHVS and CDR2 FQNEAQ. Here the CDR3 reads CASSYPTSGETDTQYF. CDR3 nucleotide sequence: TGTGCCAGCAGCTACCCGACTAGCGGGGAGACAGATACGCAGTATTTT.

At least ten counts were recorded for this clonotype. At one of its ends the junction is not consistent with the germline gene, which may arise from a read error. The chain carries TRBV7-7 and TRBJ2-2; the D is unclear. CDR1 and CDR2 from the germline V gene are SSHAT and FNYEAQ (reference sequence). The CDR3 has 14 residues. CDR3: CASSLRAGTGELFF. The DNA of the CDR3 is TGTGCTAGCAGCTTACGGGCCGGCACCGGGGAGCTGTTTTTT. Full variable domain (missing parts from reference TRBV7-7 and TRBJ2-2): GAGVSQSPRYKVTKRGQDVTLRCDPISSHATLYWYQQALGQGPEFLTYFNYEAQPDKSGLPSDRFSAERPEGSISTLTIQRTEQRDSAMYRCASSLRAGTGELFFGEGSRLTVL.

As regards this clonotype: Relative to the germline gene, one junction end is altered; a read error may explain this. The gene calls are TRBV18 and TRBJ1-1, with D perhaps matching TRBD1 (5 bases). Germline-derived CDR1 and CDR2 are KGHSH and LQKENI. This CDR3 region has 17 residues. The CDR3 spells CASSAPGRQGVNTKAFF. As DNA, the CDR3 is TGTGCCAGCTCGGCTCCCGGGAGGCAGGGTGTGAACACTAAAGCTTTCTTT.